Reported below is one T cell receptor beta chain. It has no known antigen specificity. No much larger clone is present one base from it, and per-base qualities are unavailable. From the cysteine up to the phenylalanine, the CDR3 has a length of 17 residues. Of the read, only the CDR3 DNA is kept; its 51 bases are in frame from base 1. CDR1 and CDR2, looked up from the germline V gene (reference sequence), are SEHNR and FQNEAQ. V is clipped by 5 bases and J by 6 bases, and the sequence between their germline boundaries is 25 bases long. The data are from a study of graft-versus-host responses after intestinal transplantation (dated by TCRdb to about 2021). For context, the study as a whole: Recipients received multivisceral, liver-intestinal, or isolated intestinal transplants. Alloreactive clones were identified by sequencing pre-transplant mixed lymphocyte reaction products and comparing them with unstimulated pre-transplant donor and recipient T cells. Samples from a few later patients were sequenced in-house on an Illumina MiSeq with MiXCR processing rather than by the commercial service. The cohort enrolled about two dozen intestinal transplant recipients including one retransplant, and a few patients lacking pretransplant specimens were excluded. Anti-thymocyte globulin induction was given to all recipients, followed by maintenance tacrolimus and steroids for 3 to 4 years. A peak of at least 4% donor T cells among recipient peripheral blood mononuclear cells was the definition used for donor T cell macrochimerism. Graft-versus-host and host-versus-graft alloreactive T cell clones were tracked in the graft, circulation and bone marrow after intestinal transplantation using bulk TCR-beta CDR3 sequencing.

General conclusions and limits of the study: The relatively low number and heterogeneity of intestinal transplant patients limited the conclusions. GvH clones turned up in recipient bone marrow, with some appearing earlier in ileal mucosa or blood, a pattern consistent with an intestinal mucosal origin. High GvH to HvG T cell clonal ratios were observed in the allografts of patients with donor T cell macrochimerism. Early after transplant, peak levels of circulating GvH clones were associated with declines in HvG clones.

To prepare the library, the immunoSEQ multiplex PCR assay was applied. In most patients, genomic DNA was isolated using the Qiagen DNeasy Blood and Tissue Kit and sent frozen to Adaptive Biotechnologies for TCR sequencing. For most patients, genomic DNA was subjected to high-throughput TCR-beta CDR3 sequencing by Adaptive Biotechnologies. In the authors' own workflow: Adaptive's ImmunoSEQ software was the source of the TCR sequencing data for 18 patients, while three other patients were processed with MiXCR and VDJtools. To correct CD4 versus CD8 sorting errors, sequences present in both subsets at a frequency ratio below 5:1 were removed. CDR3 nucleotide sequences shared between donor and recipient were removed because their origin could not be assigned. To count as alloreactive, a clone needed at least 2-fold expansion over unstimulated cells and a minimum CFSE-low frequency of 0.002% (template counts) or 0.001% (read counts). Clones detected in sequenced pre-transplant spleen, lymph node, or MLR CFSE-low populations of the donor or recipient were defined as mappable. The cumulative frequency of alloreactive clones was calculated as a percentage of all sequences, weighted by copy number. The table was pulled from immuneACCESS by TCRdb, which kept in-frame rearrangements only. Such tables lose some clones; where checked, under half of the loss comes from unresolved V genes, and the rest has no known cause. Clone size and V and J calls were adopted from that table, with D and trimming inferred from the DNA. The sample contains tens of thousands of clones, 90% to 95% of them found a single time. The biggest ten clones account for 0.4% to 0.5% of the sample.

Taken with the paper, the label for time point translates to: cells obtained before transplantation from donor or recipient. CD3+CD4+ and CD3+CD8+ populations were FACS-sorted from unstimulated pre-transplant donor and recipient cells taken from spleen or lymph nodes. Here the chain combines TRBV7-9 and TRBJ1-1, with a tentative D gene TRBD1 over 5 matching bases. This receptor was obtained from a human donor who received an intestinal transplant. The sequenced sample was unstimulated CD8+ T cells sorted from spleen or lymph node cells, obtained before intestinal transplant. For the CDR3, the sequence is CASSPKGKGVRLAEAFF. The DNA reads TGTGCCAGCAGCCCTAAGGGGAAGGGTGTTAGATTAGCTGAAGCTTTCTTT.